The 7 T cell receptor beta chains in this list originate from one sample, sequenced in a study of blood T cell repertoires in COVID-19 (dated by TCRdb to 2020 to 2021). The method was the immunoSEQ multiplex PCR assay. TCRdb took over this immuneACCESS table, retaining in-frame rearrangements with V and J assigned. Such tables are incomplete; in checked studies, under half of the missing clones stem from an unresolved V gene, and the remainder is unexplained. The sample data list roughly 250,000 clones, and roughly four fifths of these were observed just once. The ten largest clones represent about 15% of the sample. Sequencing was performed on peripheral blood. The receptors were sampled from a person aged 70 to 79 with COVID-19, enrolled during active disease.

The rearrangement joins TRBV28 to TRBJ1-2; tentative D call: TRBD1 (6 bases). With 5 bases removed from V and 3 bases from J, the gap between germline ends came to 10 bases. This CDR3 region has 13 residues. From germline, CDR1 is MDHEN and CDR2 SYDVKM. The CDR3 nucleotides read TGTGCCAGCAGTAAGGACAGCCACTATGGCTACACCTTC. It encodes CASSKDSHYGYTF.

With regard to this clone: The junction differs from germline at one of its ends, possibly a read error. The rearrangement uses TRBV7-9 and TRBJ1-2; D is unclear. The CDR3 has 10 residues. The germline CDR1 and CDR2 sequences are SEHNR and FQNEAQ (reference sequence). Here the CDR3 DNA reads TGTGCCAGCAGCTTAGACAGAGTACACTTC. It codes for CASSLDRVHF.

This clone was observed a handful of times. Other DNA sequences of this sample code for an identical CDR3. This chain links TRBV11-2 with TRBJ1-2, with 7 bases fitting TRBD1. The CDR3 is made up of 18 amino acids. The germline V gene has CDR1 SGHAT and CDR2 FQNNGV. Trimming at V came to 1 base and at J to 6 bases, leaving 17 bases not matched to a gene. CDR3 coding DNA: TGTGCCAGCAGCTTAGGAGATGGCCTTTTCAGGGGGATGGATGGCTACACCTTC. Encoded protein: CASSLGDGLFRGMDGYTF.

V usage is TRBV4-1 and J usage is TRBJ1-5; 7 nucleotides match TRBD1. V was pared by 3 bases and J by 5 bases, with 4 bases of the junction left unmatched. The CDR3 is 14 amino acids. CDR1 is MGHRA and CDR2 is YSYEKL in the germline V gene. The CDR3 region is CASSHNQGDQPQHF. The CDR3 region has the DNA TGCGCCAGCAGCCATAATCAGGGGGATCAGCCCCAGCATTTT.

The chain has TRBV13 and TRBJ2-7, with 9 bases fitting TRBD2. Losses at the gene ends were 2 bases for V and 0 bases for J; bases not matched to a gene: 8. The CDR3 consists of 17 residues. Per germline, CDR1 PRHDT and CDR2 FYEKMQ (reference sequence). The CDR3 DNA is TGTGCCAGCAGCTTATATGCGGGGGGGCCGGTCTCCTACGAGCAGTACTTC. It yields the protein CASSLYAGGPVSYEQYF.

This sequence joins TRBV29-1 and TRBJ2-5; D is possibly TRBD1 (5 bases). Deletions cut 7 bases from V and 5 bases from J, with 14 bases between. CDR1 and CDR2 from the germline V gene are SQVTM and ANQGSEA. The CDR3 has 12 residues. The CDR3 reads CSGLRAPETQYF. The CDR3 DNA reads as TGCAGCGGCCTCAGGGCCCCGGAGACCCAGTACTTC.

V and J are TRBV7-2 and TRBJ1-5, with TRBD1 identical over 10 bases. Trimming at V came to 5 bases and at J to 2 bases, leaving 9 bases not matched to a gene. Germline loops: CDR1 SGHTA, CDR2 FQGNSA. This CDR3 has 17 amino acids. CDR3 nucleotides: TGTGCCAGCAGCCTTAGCGCAGGGACAGGGGGCAATCAGCCCCAGCATTTT. It specifies CASSLSAGTGGNQPQHF.